The 25 T cell receptor beta chains reported below all come from one sample, sequenced in a study of vaccination effects on CD4 cells after COVID-19. TCRdb's table, derived via immunoSEQ multiplex PCR, lists solely in-frame clones and lacks some. The sample carries 50,000 or so clones, roughly 73% recorded once. Their target antigens are unknown. Prior to sequencing, the ViraFEST assay stimulated PBMC with viral peptide pools, which expanded the antigen-specific CD4+ T cells. When less than 11 days of culture had elapsed, CD4+ T cells were isolated. None of the vaccinated had previously contracted SARS-CoV-2, and their nucleocapsid antibodies tested negative. Sequenced material: CD4+ T cells from PBMCs cultured with HCoV-OC43 spike peptides, taken before COVID-19 vaccination. Indicated subset: HCoV-OC43 spike overlapping peptide pool stimulation. These TCRs come from a human donor who received a COVID-19 vaccine.

This rearrangement joins TRBV7-9 to TRBJ2-5, with 9 bases fitting TRBD2. Germline V gene sequence: CDR1 SEHNR, CDR2 FQNEAQ (reference sequence). V shed 5 bases, J shed 5 bases, and the junction held 12 bases outside the gene matches. This CDR3 comprises 16 residues. The CDR3 DNA reads as TGTGCCAGCAGCCCCCTCGCGGGGGGGCCGAGGGAGACCCAGTACTTC. Translated: CASSPLAGGPRETQYF. Full variable domain (rest looked up from reference TRBV7-9 and TRBJ2-5): DTGVSQNPRHKITKRGQNVTFRCDPISEHNRLYWYRQTLGQGPEFLTYFQNEAQLEKSRLLSDRFSAERPKGSFSTLEIQRTEQGDSAMYLCASSPLAGGPRETQYFGPGTRLLVL.

This clone was detected a few times. The V gene is TRBV9, the J gene TRBJ1-1, with TRBD1 matching over 9 bases. This CDR3 contains 16 residues. Germline CDR1 reads SGDLS; CDR2 reads YYNGEE. V was clipped by 4 bases and J by 4 bases; unmatched bases: 11. DNA of the CDR3: TGTGCCAGCAGCCCCCGGGGGACAGGGAAAAGCACTGAAGCTTTCTTT. Translation gives CASSPRGTGKSTEAFF.

This clone was counted a single time. This chain links TRBV7-8 with TRBJ2-1, with 14 positions matching TRBD2. V lost 7 bases and J lost 12; bases outside the gene matches: 8. This CDR3 spans 14 amino acids. Germline V gene sequence: CDR1 SGHVS, CDR2 FQNEAQ. The CDR3 bases are TGTGCCAGCACCCCGGGACTAGCGGGGGTGTGGCAGTTCTTC. Encoded protein: CASTPGLAGVWQFF.

The sample holds a few counts of this clone. V gene TRBV30 combines with J gene TRBJ1-2; tentative D call: TRBD1 (5 bases). The CDR3 contains 14 residues. Germline V gives CDR1 GTSNPN, CDR2 SVGIG (reference sequence). Trimming pared 0 bases from V and 8 bases from J, leaving 16 bases between. The CDR3: CAWSVSSWRDGYTF. CDR3 nucleotides: TGTGCCTGGAGTGTCTCATCCTGGAGGGACGGCTACACCTTC.

This clone was observed once. The rearrangement joins TRBV4-3 to TRBJ1-1; unclear D gene. Per germline, CDR1 LGHNA and CDR2 YSLEER. The CDR3 runs to 14 residues. Deletions cut 0 bases from V and 5 bases from J, with 10 bases between. CDR3 sequence: CASSQDLGRTEAFF. The CDR3 DNA reads as TGCGCCAGCAGCCAAGATCTGGGGAGAACTGAAGCTTTCTTT.

The chain uses TRBV5-1 and TRBJ1-4, with a possible D match to TRBD1 (5 bases). CDR1 is SGHRS and CDR2 is YFSETQ in the germline V gene. V was clipped by 4 bases and J by 7 bases, with 14 bases between them. The CDR3 contains 14 residues. This CDR3 reads CASSLGGVGEKLFF. DNA for the CDR3: TGCGCCAGCAGCCTGGGGGGGGTTGGTGAAAAACTGTTTTTT.

The chain couples TRBV5-1 to TRBJ1-1; weak D call: TRBD1 (6 bases). CDR1 and CDR2 (germline): SGHRS, YFSETQ. The V and J ends lost 3 bases and 0 bases respectively, with 15 bases between them. This CDR3 comprises 16 residues. CDR3: CASSSQYRVVNTEAFF. CDR3 coding DNA: TGCGCCAGCAGCTCCCAATACAGGGTGGTGAACACTGAAGCTTTCTTT.

The chain combines TRBV28 with TRBJ2-2; 8 bases align to TRBD1. Germline loops: CDR1 MDHEN, CDR2 SYDVKM. The CDR3 runs 15 residues. Germline trimming cut 6 bases from V and 4 bases from J; bases unmatched to any gene: 7. CDR3 sequence reads: CASRGTGQGTGELFF. CDR3 in DNA: TGTGCCAGCAGGGGGACTGGACAGGGCACCGGGGAGCTGTTTTTT.

The chain employs TRBV11-2 and TRBJ1-1, with TRBD1 identical over 7 bases. Germline V lookup: CDR1 SGHAT, CDR2 FQNNGV. The CDR3 extends over 12 amino acids. The J segment lost 11 bases and the V segment lost 4 bases, leaving 7 bases of the junction unmatched. The CDR3 reads CASSSDRVVAFF. For the CDR3, the DNA is TGTGCCAGCAGCTCCGACAGGGTCGTTGCTTTCTTT.

This clone was counted once. This sequence joins TRBV2 and TRBJ2-5; the D gene is possibly TRBD1 (6 bases). V lost 2 bases and J 0 bases, leaving 19 bases between the germline ends. Germline V gene lookup returns CDR1 SNHLY and CDR2 FYNNEI. This CDR3 is built from 18 residues. CDR3 in amino acids: CASSEWRNRDINQETQYF. The CDR3 bases are TGTGCCAGCAGTGAATGGAGAAATAGGGACATTAACCAAGAGACCCAGTACTTC.

The chain joins TRBV5-5 to TRBJ1-6; a possible D gene is TRBD1 (6 bases). V lost 3 bases and J 8 bases, leaving 12 bases between the germline ends. The CDR3 length is 14 residues. Germline-derived CDR1 and CDR2 are SGHKS and YYEKEE (reference sequence). CDR3 DNA: TGTGCCAGCAGCTCTGGACAGCCATATTCACCCCTCCACTTT. This codes for CASSSGQPYSPLHF.

This clone was seen once. The chain is built from TRBV10-2 and TRBJ1-1, with 7 bases aligning to TRBD1. Germline CDR1 reads WSHSY; CDR2 reads SAAADI. J was trimmed by 2 bases and V by 8 bases; bases with no gene match: 5. The CDR3 consists of 13 residues. The CDR3 spells CASGGQSNTEAFF. As DNA, the CDR3 is TGCGCCAGCGGGGGACAGAGCAACACTGAAGCTTTCTTT.

The chain is built from TRBV2 and TRBJ2-2, with a weak D call TRBD2 (5 bases). This CDR3 comprises 15 residues. CDR1 and CDR2 (germline): SNHLY, FYNNEI. Deletions cut 7 bases from V and 6 bases from J, with 18 bases between. The CDR3 protein is CASTLDLPGPGELFF. In nucleotides, the CDR3 is TGTGCCAGCACCTTGGACTTACCTGGTCCCGGGGAGCTGTTTTTT.

V gene TRBV19 combines with J gene TRBJ1-2; no definite D call. Germline CDR1 LNHDA, CDR2 SQIVND (reference sequence). V gave up 2 bases and J gave up 2 bases, with 9 bases separating them. The CDR3 loop spans 14 amino acids. The CDR3 coding sequence is TGTGCCAGTAGTATATCAGCCGGGAACTATGGCTACACCTTC. Encoded protein: CASSISAGNYGYTF.

This chain uses TRBV2 with TRBJ1-4, with D perhaps TRBD1 (5 bases). V lost 3 bases to trimming and J lost 0 bases, with 11 bases between them. The CDR3 has 16 amino acids. The germline V gene encodes CDR1 SNHLY and CDR2 FYNNEI. The CDR3 DNA reads as TGTGCCAGCAGTGACGTGCGGGGGGCAACTAATGAAAAACTGTTTTTT. This gives the protein CASSDVRGATNEKLFF.

The rearrangement uses TRBV19 and TRBJ2-4; tentatively, D is TRBD2 (5 bases). The CDR3 extends over 11 amino acids. Germline V gene data show CDR1 as LNHDA and CDR2 as SQIVND (reference sequence). With 7 bases removed from V and 15 bases from J, the gap between germline ends came to 16 bases. CDR3 residues: CASTNGVLWYF. The CDR3 DNA reads as TGTGCCAGTACAAACGGGGTGTTGTGGTACTTC.

Notes on this clone: Additional DNA sequences in this sample encode the identical CDR3. V and J are TRBV5-1 and TRBJ2-3; no clear D gene. Germline assignment: CDR1 SGHRS and CDR2 YFSETQ. Trimming pared 0 bases from V and 2 bases from J, leaving 7 bases between. The CDR3 contains 14 residues. CDR3 bases: TGCGCCAGCAGCTTGGCTTCAGACACAGATACGCAGTATTTT. Translating it yields CASSLASDTDTQYF.

V and J are TRBV24-1 and TRBJ1-2; TRBD1 agrees at 9 bases. V lost 3 bases and J lost 6; bases outside the gene matches: 7. Per germline, CDR1 KGHDR and CDR2 SFDVKD. This CDR3 region has 15 residues. The CDR3, as DNA: TGTGCCACCAGTGATCACCCGACAGGGGGAAATGGCTACACCTTC. Residues: CATSDHPTGGNGYTF.

This clone was found once. The chain is built from TRBV19 and TRBJ2-1; D perhaps matches TRBD2 (5 bases). Trimming removed 3 bases at V and 7 bases at J, with 16 bases between. The germline V gene has CDR1 LNHDA and CDR2 SQIVND (reference sequence). The CDR3 has 15 residues. CDR3: CASSISRTYRNEQFF. The CDR3 coding sequence is TGTGCCAGTAGTATCTCGAGGACTTATAGGAATGAGCAGTTCTTC.

There are a few counts of this clone. The chain is built from TRBV12-3 or TRBV12-4 and TRBJ2-2; D gene uncertain. This CDR3 region has 13 residues. The germline V and J ends were trimmed by 1 base and 7 bases, with 7 bases remaining between them. The CDR3 is CASSLGVDGELFF. The CDR3 region has the DNA TGTGCCAGCAGTTTAGGGGTTGACGGGGAGCTGTTTTTT.

In its sample, this clone was seen once. This chain uses TRBV5-1 with TRBJ1-2, with D possibly TRBD1 on 5 matching bases. The germline V gene encodes CDR1 SGHRS and CDR2 YFSETQ. The CDR3 spans 13 residues. The V and J ends lost 2 bases and 1 base respectively, with 6 bases between them. The chain's CDR3 is CASSFDSNYGYTF. The CDR3 coding sequence is TGCGCCAGCAGCTTCGACAGTAACTATGGCTACACCTTC.

The sample holds a few counts of this clone. J is TRBJ1-2 and V is TRBV5-4; TRBD1 matches 9 bases. With 6 bases clipped from V and 0 bases from J, the junction kept 6 bases outside the gene matches. The length of the CDR3 is 15 residues. Germline loops: CDR1 SGHNT, CDR2 YYREEE (reference sequence). As DNA, the CDR3 is TGTGCCAGCAACGACAGGGGGGAGGCTAACTATGGCTACACCTTC. This codes for CASNDRGEANYGYTF.

The chain links TRBV7-2 to TRBJ2-6; D is uncertain. Trimming shortened V by 2 bases and J by 0 bases, and 14 bases separated the two germline ends. The V gene's germline CDR1 is SGHTA and CDR2 FQGNSA. The length of the CDR3 is 18 residues. CDR3 region: CASSLRAVGNSGANVLTF. The CDR3 bases are TGTGCCAGCAGCTTACGGGCGGTGGGGAACTCTGGGGCCAACGTCCTGACTTTC.

V gene TRBV24-1 combines with J gene TRBJ2-3; D tentatively reads TRBD1 or TRBD2 (6 bases each). This CDR3 contains 14 residues. Deletions cut 9 bases from V and 7 bases from J, with 19 bases between. CDR1 and CDR2 (germline): KGHDR, SFDVKD. CDR3 region: CATGGPGTQNTQYF. DNA for the CDR3: TGTGCCACCGGGGGGCCCGGGACTCAGAATACGCAGTATTTT.

This chain's CDR3 is CASNRGQYV. The CDR3 region has the DNA TGTGCCAGCAACAGGGGGCAGTACGTC. The chain uses TRBV12-3 or TRBV12-4 and TRBJ2-7; 7 nucleotides align to TRBD1. This CDR3 spans 9 amino acids. The V and J ends lost 7 bases and 9 bases, in that order; junction bases with no gene match: 0.